This is a list of T cell receptor beta chains from one sample in a study of T cell responses to AZD1222 COVID-19 vaccine. Data came from immunoSEQ multiplex PCR; TCRdb stores just in-frame clones and leaves some out. The sample carries some 110,000 clones, 92% recorded once. Sequences were derived from peripheral blood, sampled on day 0 of AZD1222 vaccination. Every receptor here comes from an adult in good health. Both conserved end residues are part of each CDR3. The D gene is left open where the match is weak. Clone size is not always given. Where it is, it says once, few, many or a class for expanded clones.

TRBJ1-1 - - TRBV5-1 CASSLAGVGTEAFF TGCGCCAGCAGCTTGGCCGGGGTGGGCACTGAAGCTTTCTTT
TRBJ1-5 - - TRBV28 CASRKAGGNQPQHF TGTGCCAGCAGAAAGGCCGGAGGCAATCAGCCCCAGCATTTT
TRBJ1-1 - TRBD1 TRBV27 CASSRDSLPLNTEAFF TGTGCCAGCAGCCGGGACAGCCTACCGCTGAACACTGAAGCTTTCTTT
TRBJ2-1 - - TRBV5-1 CASNLGRGDRVNEQFF TGCGCCAGCAATCTCGGGAGGGGAGACAGGGTCAATGAGCAGTTCTTC
TRBJ1-6 - TRBD1 TRBV30 CAWSLGQGVSPLHF TGTGCCTGGAGCTTGGGACAGGGGGTCTCACCCCTCCACTTT
TRBJ1-2 - - TRBV19 CASSISAGAAGYTF TGTGCCAGTAGTATTTCTGCGGGGGCTGCTGGCTACACCTTC
TRBJ1-2 - TRBD1 TRBV7-2 CASSKPGGGISNYGYTF TGTGCCAGCAGCAAACCAGGGGGCGGAATCTCTAACTATGGCTACACCTTC
TRBJ2-3 - - TRBV7-9 CASMGLTDTQYF TGTGCCAGCATGGGATTAACAGATACGCAGTATTTT
TRBJ1-2 - - TRBV5-8 CASSAGSGYTF TGTGCCAGCAGCGCCGGGTCTGGCTACACCTTC
TRBJ2-1 - TRBD2 TRBV7-9 CASSPGGNEQFF TGTGCCAGCAGCCCCGGGGGGAATGAGCAGTTCTTC
TRBJ2-1 - TRBD2 TRBV29-1 CSVPHQLAGENEQFF TGCAGCGTTCCCCACCAACTAGCGGGAGAGAATGAGCAGTTCTTC
TRBJ2-5 - TRBD2 TRBV7-9 CASSRLAGEEKETQYF TGTGCCAGCAGCCGACTAGCGGGAGAAGAAAAGGAGACCCAGTACTTC
TRBJ1-2 - - TRBV29-1 CSVSRGNNYGYTF TGCAGCGTATCAAGGGGCAATAACTATGGCTACACCTTC
TRBJ1-1 - - TRBV11-3 CASSLSRRGTEAFF TGTGCCAGCAGCCTCTCCCGGCGGGGCACTGAAGCTTTCTTT
TRBJ1-5 - - TRBV19 CASTAWTGQPQHF TGTGCCAGTACCGCGTGGACCGGTCAGCCCCAGCATTTT
TRBJ1-4 - - TRBV18 CASSPRDSSNEKLFF TGTGCCAGCTCACCACGCGACAGTTCTAATGAAAAACTGTTTTTT
TRBJ1-6 once - TRBV5-1 CASSLASDSPLHF TGCGCCAGCAGCTTGGCCAGTGATTCACCCCTCCACTTT
TRBJ2-1 - TRBD2 TRBV27 CASSLVAGAHEQFF TGTGCCAGCAGTCTAGTGGCGGGAGCCCATGAGCAGTTCTTC
TRBJ2-1 - - TRBV18 CASSPKTGTHYNEQFF TGTGCCAGCTCACCAAAGACAGGTACTCATTACAATGAGCAGTTCTTC
TRBJ1-1 - - TRBV11-3 CASTMTRSEAFF TGTGCCAGCACAATGACACGTAGTGAAGCTTTCTTT
TRBJ2-7 - TRBD2 TRBV18 CASSPRAAGVTYEQYF TGTGCCAGCTCACCCCGGGCAGCGGGGGTCACCTACGAGCAGTACTTC
TRBJ1-2 - - TRBV5-1 CASSPGTLDGYTF TGCGCCAGCAGCCCGGGGACCTTAGATGGCTACACCTTC
TRBJ1-1 - - TRBV6-1 CASSEVANTEAFF TGTGCCAGCAGTGAAGTTGCGAACACTGAAGCTTTCTTT
TRBJ1-5 - - TRBV5-1 CASSFGSGNQPQHF TGCGCCAGCAGCTTCGGCTCTGGGAATCAGCCCCAGCATTTT
TRBJ2-1 - - TRBV7-3 CASSPGRREQFF TGTGCCAGCAGCCCCGGACGGCGGGAGCAGTTCTTC
TRBJ1-3 - - TRBV5-1 CASTIATESSGNTIYF TGCGCCAGCACCATCGCTACAGAGAGCTCTGGAAACACCATATATTTT
TRBJ1-1 once - TRBV3-1/TRBV3-2 CASSLPGDTEAFF TGTGCCAGCAGCCTCCCAGGGGACACTGAAGCTTTCTTT
TRBJ1-1 - - TRBV6-5 CASSLRESTEAFF TGTGCCAGCAGTTTAAGGGAAAGCACTGAAGCTTTCTTT
TRBJ2-3 - - TRBV5-4 CASSSGGGGWTPDTQYF TGTGCCAGCAGCTCAGGGGGAGGAGGATGGACCCCAGATACGCAGTATTTT
TRBJ1-5 few TRBD1 TRBV30 CAWSAHRGEPQHF TGTGCCTGGAGTGCCCACAGGGGGGAGCCCCAGCATTTT